What follows are 18 T cell receptor beta chains derived from one specimen sequenced in a study of control samples from healthy donors and cancer patients. Generated by immunoSEQ multiplex PCR, the TCRdb table keeps only in-frame clones and is missing some. The table has approximately 180,000 clones, about nine tenths seen once; the top ten hold 2% to 2.5%. Sample: blood. These receptor sequences come from a middle-aged woman in good health.

CDR3 sequence: CASSVGTGTSEQYF. The CDR3 region has the DNA TGTGCCAGCAGCGTCGGTACCGGTACCTCCGAGCAGTACTTC. The rearrangement joins TRBV9 to TRBJ2-7, with unresolved D. Between the trimmed V and J ends, which lost 2 bases and 6 bases, there was a span of 15 bases. The germline V gene encodes CDR1 SGDLS and CDR2 YYNGEE. The CDR3 sequence is 14 residues long.

The chain links TRBV28 to TRBJ1-3, with D uncertain. Germline-derived CDR1 and CDR2 are MDHEN and SYDVKM. Trimming shortened V by 8 bases and J by 2 bases, and 10 bases separated the two germline ends. The CDR3 has 13 amino acids. Here the CDR3 DNA reads TGTGCCAGCGAACCTCATACTGGAAACACCATATATTTT. Amino acids: CASEPHTGNTIYF.

V gene TRBV3-1 (or the pseudogene TRBV3-2) combines with J gene TRBJ1-4; 12 nucleotides line up with TRBD1. Germline CDR1 and CDR2: LGHDT and YNNKEL (reference sequence). This CDR3 is built from 18 residues. Trimming at V came to 4 bases and at J to 5 bases, leaving 11 bases not matched to a gene. In nucleotides, the CDR3 is TGTGCCAGCAGCCTACCTTCCGGGACAGGGGGCGGAAATGAAAAACTGTTTTTT. Amino acids: CASSLPSGTGGGNEKLFF.

This chain links TRBV4-2 with TRBJ2-2; the D gene is possibly TRBD1 (5 bases). CDR1 and CDR2 from the germline V gene are LGHNA and YNFKEQ. The CDR3 sequence is 17 residues long. The germline V and J ends were trimmed by 0 bases and 5 bases, with 16 bases remaining between them. CDR3 nucleotide sequence: TGTGCCAGCAGCCAAGAGGGGCCGTGGATGGAGACCGGGGAGCTGTTTTTT. Amino acids: CASSQEGPWMETGELFF.

This chain joins TRBV3-1 (or the pseudogene TRBV3-2) and TRBJ2-3; D remains unclear. The V and J ends lost 4 bases and 1 base respectively, with 15 bases between them. This CDR3 region has 16 residues. Germline V CDR1 and CDR2: LGHDT, YNNKEL (reference sequence). CDR3 sequence reads: CASSLFASDGTDTQYF. CDR3 DNA sequence: TGTGCCAGCAGCCTATTTGCATCGGACGGCACAGATACGCAGTATTTT.

The chain employs TRBV7-9 and TRBJ1-1; possible D gene TRBD1, 6 bases. The CDR3 contains 13 residues. Germline CDR1 reads SEHNR; CDR2 reads FQNEAQ (reference sequence). The V and J ends lost 4 bases and 6 bases respectively, with 12 bases between them. The chain's CDR3 is CASSWTEGAEAFF. For the CDR3, the DNA is TGTGCCAGCAGCTGGACAGAGGGGGCTGAAGCTTTCTTT.

The chain recombines TRBV7-9 with TRBJ1-3; weak D call: TRBD1 (5 bases). CDR1 is SEHNR, CDR2 FQNEAQ, per germline (reference sequence). The V gene lost 1 base and the J gene lost 8 bases, with 12 bases spanning the gap. The CDR3 spans 14 residues. CDR3 in amino acids: CASSLGAGLDTIYF. In DNA form, the CDR3 reads TGTGCCAGCAGCTTAGGGGCAGGGCTGGACACCATATATTTT. The whole variable domain, remainder taken from reference TRBV7-9 and TRBJ1-3, is DTGVSQNPRHKITKRGQNVTFRCDPISEHNRLYWYRQTLGQGPEFLTYFQNEAQLEKSRLLSDRFSAERPKGSFSTLEIQRTEQGDSAMYLCASSLGAGLDTIYFGEGSWLTVV.

The chain combines TRBV5-1 with TRBJ2-3, with no clear D. Germline assignment: CDR1 SGHRS and CDR2 YFSETQ. The CDR3 contains 15 residues. V lost 6 bases and J 4 bases, leaving 18 bases between the germline ends. The CDR3 DNA is TGCGCCAGCACCCCAACAACCGGGTTCGCAGATACGCAGTATTTT. Translated: CASTPTTGFADTQYF.

This chain links TRBV11-3 with TRBJ1-4; no firm D call. Germline V gene sequence: CDR1 SGHNT, CDR2 YENEEA. This CDR3 contains 15 residues. Trimming left V 2 bases short and J 0 bases short, with 7 bases between. CDR3 in amino acids: CASSLSSPTNEKLFF. The CDR3 DNA reads as TGTGCCAGCAGCTTATCCAGTCCAACTAATGAAAAACTGTTTTTT.

The V and J genes are TRBV5-6 and TRBJ2-1; D uncertain. Germline-derived CDR1 and CDR2 are SGHDT and YYEEEE. This CDR3 region has 12 residues. V was clipped by 4 bases and J by 8 bases, with 10 bases between them. The DNA of the CDR3 is TGTGCCAGCAGCATGACTGCGGATGAGCAGTTCTTC. It specifies CASSMTADEQFF.

This chain connects TRBV7-9 to TRBJ1-5; the match to TRBD1 covers 7 bases. CDR3 length equals 17 residues. Germline V lookup: CDR1 SEHNR, CDR2 FQNEAQ (reference sequence). V trimming: 0 bases; J trimming: 0 bases; junction bases outside the gene matches: 5. As DNA, the CDR3 is TGTGCCAGCAGCTTAGCCCGGACAGGTGATAGCAATCAGCCCCAGCATTTT. This gives the protein CASSLARTGDSNQPQHF.

This chain joins TRBV2 and TRBJ2-3; the D is unclear. The V and J ends lost 7 bases and 1 base respectively, with 9 bases between them. The CDR3 is made up of 13 amino acids. Germline lookup yields CDR1 SNHLY and CDR2 FYNNEI. CDR3 in amino acids: CASINPGTDTQYF. In DNA, the CDR3 is TGTGCCAGCATAAATCCAGGCACAGATACGCAGTATTTT.

The rearrangement links TRBV5-4 to TRBJ2-7; tentatively, D is TRBD1 or TRBD2 (5 bases each). Trimming stripped 3 bases from V and 9 bases from J, with 10 bases between. This CDR3 has 11 amino acids. The V gene's germline CDR1 is SGHNT and CDR2 YYREEE (reference sequence). The CDR3 here is CASSSTGPQYF. DNA of the CDR3: TGTGCCAGCAGCTCAACGGGACCGCAGTACTTC.

This chain uses TRBV27 with TRBJ1-1; TRBD1 is a possible D gene (5 bases). The germline V and J ends were trimmed by 6 bases and 2 bases, with 13 bases remaining between them. This CDR3 has 14 amino acids. Looked up from germline, CDR1 is MNHEY and CDR2 is SMNVEV (reference sequence). The CDR3 DNA reads as TGTGCCAGCAGGCTTACGGGGGGAAACACTGAAGCTTTCTTT. Protein sequence: CASRLTGGNTEAFF.

This clone has only one observation. The genes are TRBV5-1 and TRBJ2-1, with D tentatively TRBD1 (5 bases). The V gene lost 5 bases and the J gene lost 7 bases, with 13 bases spanning the gap. Germline values: CDR1 SGHRS, CDR2 YFSETQ. CDR3 length: 13 residues. Written as DNA, the CDR3 is TGCGCCAGCAGAACAGGCGGATATAATGAGCAGTTCTTC. Protein product: CASRTGGYNEQFF. The variable domain in full, completed from reference TRBV5-1 and TRBJ2-1, reads KAGVTQTPRYLIKTRGQQVTLSCSPISGHRSVSWYQQTPGQGLQFLFEYFSETQRNKGNFPGRFSGRQFSNSRSEMNVSTLELGDSALYLCASRTGGYNEQFFGPGTRLTVL.

This clone was detected once. The chain joins TRBV7-2 to TRBJ2-1; TRBD1 aligns across 8 bases. The germline gives CDR1 SGHTA, CDR2 FQGNSA. Trimming took 6 bases from V and 3 from J; bases not matched to a gene: 7. The CDR3 sequence is 15 residues long. The CDR3 loop reads CASSPLQGGYNEQFF. CDR3 DNA: TGTGCCAGCAGTCCCTTACAGGGGGGCTACAATGAGCAGTTCTTC.

The chain has TRBV18 and TRBJ1-2, with 8 bases fitting TRBD1. Germline V lookup: CDR1 KGHSH, CDR2 LQKENI. This CDR3 spans 13 amino acids. J lost 6 bases, V lost 3 bases, and 3 bases had no gene match. The CDR3: CASSPDRGHGYTF. The CDR3 DNA follows: TGTGCCAGCTCACCTGACAGGGGTCATGGCTACACCTTC.

The J gene is TRBJ1-1, the V gene TRBV14; D unresolved. V shed 2 bases and J shed 4 bases, with 11 bases lying between them. CDR3 length: 14 residues. Germline V lookup: CDR1 SGHDN, CDR2 FVKESK. The CDR3 DNA reads TGTGCCAGCAGCCAACTGAGGACGAGCACTGAAGCTTTCTTT. Protein sequence: CASSQLRTSTEAFF. Supplemented by reference TRBV14 and TRBJ1-1, the full variable domain reads EAGVTQFPSHSVIEKGQTVTLRCDPISGHDNLYWYRRVMGKEIKFLLHFVKESKQDESGMPNNRFLAERTGGTYSTLKVQPAELEDSGVYFCASSQLRTSTEAFFGQGTRLTVV.